This T cell receptor (beta chain) was documented in a study of blood T cells in healthy people across ages. Combining a sample-barcoded 5' primer with a J-beta primer mix, a second PCR ran for roughly 6 to 11 cycles. TCRdb re-called the 5' RACE reads with MiXCR, one entry per CDR3 protein. The sample has roughly 800,000 distinct CDR3 sequences, 58% seen once; the top ten hold approximately 23%. The CDR3 covers 20 residues. CDR1 SGHAT and CDR2 FQDESV come from the germline V gene (reference sequence). The V end was cut by 3 bases, the J end by 0 bases, with 26 bases between. The chain combines TRBV11-1 with TRBJ2-5; possibly TRBD2 for D (6 bases). Material: blood. The receptor's source is a man aged 25 to 40 in good health. The DNA for the CDR3 is TGTGCCAGCAGCTTCCGCCCTGGGAGGACCAGACCTAGGTACCAAGAGACCCAGTACTTC. Its protein is CASSFRPGRTRPRYQETQYF.